Below, 23 T cell receptor beta chains from the same sample are listed, as sequenced in a study of blood T cell repertoires in COVID-19. TCRdb's copy holds only in-frame clones and misses some; the assay was immunoSEQ multiplex PCR. The sample contains about 260,000 clones, 86% of which appear only once. Sequences were obtained from peripheral blood. The receptors stem from a young man with active or convalescent COVID-19.

This clone appeared a single time. This sequence joins TRBV5-1 and TRBJ2-5; D is possibly TRBD2 (5 bases). The V gene's germline CDR1 is SGHRS and CDR2 YFSETQ. This CDR3 comprises 15 residues. Trimming removed 0 bases at V and 1 base at J, with 10 bases between. CDR3 residues: CASSLAAGSQETQYF. The CDR3 DNA follows: TGCGCCAGCAGCTTGGCGGCGGGTTCCCAAGAGACCCAGTACTTC.

V usage is TRBV9 and J usage is TRBJ2-3; TRBD1 aligns across 11 bases. This CDR3 is built from 19 residues. V was clipped by 0 bases and J by 2 bases; unmatched bases: 11. CDR1 and CDR2 from the germline V gene are SGDLS and YYNGEE. In DNA form, the CDR3 reads TGTGCCAGCAGCGTAGGCCGGGACAGGGGGGGTGCCTCCACAGATACGCAGTATTTT. Its translation: CASSVGRDRGGASTDTQYF.

The gene calls are TRBV27 and TRBJ2-7; TRBD1 agrees at 7 bases. The length of the CDR3 is 15 residues. With V trimmed by 2 bases and J by 6 bases, 10 bases remained unmatched. Germline CDR1 is MNHEY and CDR2 is SMNVEV (reference sequence). The CDR3 loop is CASSLGDLAGGEQYF. In DNA form, the CDR3 reads TGTGCCAGCAGTTTAGGGGATCTGGCAGGGGGCGAGCAGTACTTC.

CDR3 in amino acids: CASSVDWTGPDNEQFF. In nucleotides, the CDR3 is TGTGCCAGCAGCGTAGACTGGACAGGGCCGGACAATGAGCAGTTCTTC. The chain joins TRBV9 to TRBJ2-1; 8 bases line up with TRBD1. V gave up 0 bases and J gave up 5 bases; unmatched junction bases: 7. CDR3 length: 16 amino acids. The V gene's germline CDR1 is SGDLS and CDR2 YYNGEE.

V and J are TRBV7-9 and TRBJ2-1, with 7 bases that match TRBD1. J lost 8 bases, V lost 4 bases, and 11 bases had no gene match. Germline V gives CDR1 SEHNR, CDR2 FQNEAQ (reference sequence). The CDR3 contains 15 residues. This CDR3 reads CASSSTRTGLDEQFF. DNA of the CDR3: TGTGCCAGCAGCTCCACGCGGACAGGCCTCGATGAGCAGTTCTTC. The full variable domain, rest sourced from reference TRBV7-9 and TRBJ2-1, is DTGVSQNPRHKITKRGQNVTFRCDPISEHNRLYWYRQTLGQGPEFLTYFQNEAQLEKSRLLSDRFSAERPKGSFSTLEIQRTEQGDSAMYLCASSSTRTGLDEQFFGPGTRLTVL.

The chain uses TRBV5-1 and TRBJ2-1, with 7 bases identical to TRBD1. This CDR3 has 16 residues. V gave up 4 bases and J gave up 4 bases; unmatched junction bases: 11. Germline lookup yields CDR1 SGHRS and CDR2 YFSETQ. The CDR3 is CASSNRQGRAYNEQFF. CDR3 nucleotide sequence: TGCGCCAGCAGCAATCGACAGGGCCGAGCATACAATGAGCAGTTCTTC.

The J gene is TRBJ1-6, the V gene TRBV11-3; 9 bases agree with TRBD1. CDR3 length: 14 amino acids. Germline-derived CDR1 and CDR2 are SGHNT and YENEEA. The V segment lost 5 bases and the J segment 9 bases; nucleotides outside the gene matches: 5. The CDR3 region has the DNA TGTGCCAGCAGCGAGGGACAGGGATCTTCACCCCTCCACTTT. It translates to CASSEGQGSSPLHF.

The chain is built from TRBV7-8 and TRBJ2-1; 7 bases are shared with TRBD2. V lost 1 base, J lost 4 bases, and 4 bases stayed unmatched. Per the germline V gene, CDR1 is SGHVS and CDR2 is FQNEAQ. The CDR3 has 15 residues. DNA for the CDR3: TGTGCCAGCAGCTTAGTGGCTAGCGGATACAATGAGCAGTTCTTC. It yields the protein CASSLVASGYNEQFF.

V usage is TRBV20-1 and J usage is TRBJ2-1; D ambiguous. The germline V gene encodes CDR1 DFQATT and CDR2 SNEGSKA (reference sequence). CDR3 length equals 11 residues. V was clipped by 3 bases and J by 12 bases, with 12 bases between them. CDR3 coding DNA: TGCAGTGCTAGCTTCGGAGTACCGCAGTTCTTC. This gives the protein CSASFGVPQFF.

V and J are TRBV30 and TRBJ1-2, with D perhaps TRBD1 (5 bases). The CDR3 covers 16 residues. Between the trimmed V and J ends, which lost 3 bases and 3 bases, there was a span of 20 bases. CDR1 is GTSNPN and CDR2 is SVGIG in the germline V gene (reference sequence). The CDR3 nucleotides read TGTGCCTGGAGCCGGCGGCGGGGGATTAGGGACTATGGCTACACCTTC. This sequence encodes CAWSRRRGIRDYGYTF.

CDR3 coding DNA: TGTGCCAGCAGCGTAGAGGGGTTAGCGGCCTACAATGAGCAGTTCTTC. Translating it yields CASSVEGLAAYNEQFF. The chain links TRBV9 to TRBJ2-1; D is possibly TRBD2 (6 bases). This CDR3 is built from 16 residues. From germline, CDR1 is SGDLS and CDR2 YYNGEE. Trimming pared 0 bases from V and 2 bases from J, leaving 12 bases between.

Concerning this clone: A much larger clone is a single base away; this may be a read error. V usage is TRBV2 and J usage is TRBJ1-2; 9 bases are a match to TRBD1. Germline CDR1 is SNHLY and CDR2 is FYNNEI. V gave up 6 bases and J gave up 5 bases; unmatched junction bases: 1. The CDR3 spans 12 residues. DNA of the CDR3: TGTGCCAGCAGAGGGACAGGGTATGGCTACACCTTC. Amino acids: CASRGTGYGYTF.

The V gene is TRBV20-1, the J gene TRBJ2-3; 9 bases match TRBD2. This CDR3 spans 15 amino acids. The germline CDR1 and CDR2 sequences are DFQATT and SNEGSKA (reference sequence). J was trimmed by 4 bases and V by 3 bases; bases with no gene match: 8. The CDR3 here is CSASGAGGRADTQYF. DNA for the CDR3: TGCAGTGCTAGTGGAGCGGGAGGCCGGGCAGATACGCAGTATTTT.

This rearrangement joins TRBV19 to TRBJ1-1, with 8 bases matching TRBD1. Germline V gene data show CDR1 as LNHDA and CDR2 as SQIVND (reference sequence). The CDR3 consists of 16 residues. Trimming removed 6 bases from V and 0 bases from J; junction bases left unmatched: 9. Written as DNA, the CDR3 is TGTGCCAGTAGGCCGGGACAGGAGATTATGAACACTGAAGCTTTCTTT. Translation: CASRPGQEIMNTEAFF.

This clone has only one observation. The DNA for the CDR3 is TGCGCCACACAGCTAACTAGCGGGTACACCGGGGAGCTGTTTTTT. It codes for CATQLTSGYTGELFF. The chain has TRBV5-1 and TRBJ2-2; 9 bases line up with TRBD2. CDR3 length equals 15 residues. CDR1 SGHRS and CDR2 YFSETQ come from the germline V gene. V dropped 9 bases and J dropped 3; count of bases not matched to a gene: 9.

The V gene is TRBV7-6, the J gene TRBJ2-5; tentatively, D is TRBD2 (6 bases). V was pared by 0 bases and J by 5 bases, with 22 bases between. The germline V gene has CDR1 SGHVS and CDR2 FNYEAQ. The CDR3 covers 18 residues. CDR3 sequence reads: CASSLAPSLGGRVETQYF. The CDR3 nucleotides are TGTGCCAGCAGCTTAGCTCCGTCCCTCGGGGGTAGAGTGGAGACCCAGTACTTC.

This clone came up once. The CDR3 DNA reads TGCGCCAGCAGCTTGAGGGGACAGGGAGAGGCTGGGGCCAACGTCCTGACTTTC. Protein product: CASSLRGQGEAGANVLTF. This sequence joins TRBV5-1 and TRBJ2-6, with 9 nucleotides matching TRBD1. The CDR3 is 18 residues long. V trimming: 1 base; J trimming: 2 bases; junction bases outside the gene matches: 7. Germline V lookup: CDR1 SGHRS, CDR2 YFSETQ.

The chain is built from TRBV19 and TRBJ2-1; perhaps TRBD2 as D (6 bases). CDR3 length: 16 amino acids. The V end lost 3 bases, the J end lost 5 bases, and 17 bases lay between the germline ends. Germline CDR1 is LNHDA and CDR2 is SQIVND (reference sequence). The CDR3 region is CASSIPYGTRDNEQFF. CDR3 coding DNA: TGTGCCAGTAGTATTCCATACGGGACTCGAGACAATGAGCAGTTCTTC.

This clone occurred once. The DNA for the CDR3 is TGTGCCAGCAGCTCTCACAAGGGAGGGACGGGGGCCAACGTCCTGACTTTC. It encodes CASSSHKGGTGANVLTF. The chain joins TRBV11-3 to TRBJ2-6; TRBD2 matches 7 bases. V dropped 4 bases and J dropped 4; count of bases not matched to a gene: 10. Looked up from germline, CDR1 is SGHNT and CDR2 is YENEEA. This CDR3 has 17 amino acids.

V and J are TRBV3-1 (or the pseudogene TRBV3-2) and TRBJ1-1, with D perhaps TRBD1 (5 bases). The germline V and J ends were trimmed by 0 bases and 11 bases, with 16 bases remaining between them. This CDR3 has 14 amino acids. Germline CDR1 LGHDT, CDR2 YNNKEL (reference sequence). The CDR3 sequence: CASSQEQVLRTAFF. The CDR3 DNA reads TGTGCCAGCAGCCAAGAACAGGTCCTTAGGACGGCTTTCTTT.

V usage is TRBV7-2 and J usage is TRBJ2-3; D is undetermined. V lost 7 bases to trimming and J lost 1 base, with 18 bases between them. The CDR3 has 16 amino acids. The V gene's germline CDR1 is SGHTA and CDR2 FQGNSA. CDR3 nucleotide sequence: TGTGCCAGCACCACCCACTACACCCGGGGCACAGATACGCAGTATTTT. It translates to CASTTHYTRGTDTQYF.

The chain joins TRBV18 to TRBJ2-1; 13 nucleotides line up with TRBD2. The germline V gene encodes CDR1 KGHSH and CDR2 LQKENI. The CDR3 has 17 amino acids. Losses at the gene ends were 2 bases for V and 8 bases for J; bases not matched to a gene: 9. The CDR3 spells CASSPLPGLAGDYEQFF. The CDR3 nucleotides are TGTGCCAGCTCACCATTACCAGGACTAGCGGGGGACTATGAGCAGTTCTTC.

The CDR3: CASSSPPGGTDTQYF. The CDR3 DNA reads TGTGCCAGCAGCTCTCCCCCGGGGGGCACAGATACGCAGTATTTT. The V gene is TRBV28, the J gene TRBJ2-3, with a weak D call TRBD2 (6 bases). Germline V gives CDR1 MDHEN, CDR2 SYDVKM. The germline V and J ends were trimmed by 6 bases and 1 base, with 14 bases remaining between them. The CDR3 has 15 amino acids.